The entry below describes one T cell receptor (beta chain). V lost 2 bases, J lost 7 bases, and 5 bases stayed unmatched. The length of the CDR3 is 14 residues. Germline V gene sequence: CDR1 SGHAT, CDR2 FQNNGV. The sample originates from a study of blood T cell repertoires in COVID-19. Authors' processing steps: From reference gene primer amplification, estimates of nucleated cell counts were derived. Clones were read by immunoSEQ multiplex PCR, and TCRdb kept only the in-frame ones, dropping some. That table furnishes V, J and clone size, whereas the DNA furnished D and trimming. The sample lists around 150,000 clones, around 82% occurring once. A Seattle source enrolled patients during active infection and followed them longitudinally.

The specimen sequenced was peripheral blood. The TCR was taken from a woman between 40 and 55 years old with COVID-19, enrolled during active disease. This rearrangement joins TRBV11-2 to TRBJ2-1; TRBD2 agrees at 7 bases. The CDR3 is CASSLIAGENEQFF. The CDR3 coding sequence is TGTGCCAGCAGCTTAATAGCGGGTGAAAATGAGCAGTTCTTC.